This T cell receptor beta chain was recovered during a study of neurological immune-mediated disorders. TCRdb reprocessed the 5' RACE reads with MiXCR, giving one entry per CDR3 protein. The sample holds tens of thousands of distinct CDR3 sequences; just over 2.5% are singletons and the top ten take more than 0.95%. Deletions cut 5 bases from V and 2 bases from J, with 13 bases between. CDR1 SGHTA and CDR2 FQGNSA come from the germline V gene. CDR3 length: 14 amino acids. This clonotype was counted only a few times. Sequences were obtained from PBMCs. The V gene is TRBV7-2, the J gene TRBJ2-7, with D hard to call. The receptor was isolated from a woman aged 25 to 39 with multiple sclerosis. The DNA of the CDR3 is TGTGCCAGCAGCCTTAGAGTCCATCCCTACGAGCAGTACTTC. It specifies CASSLRVHPYEQYF.